The 30 T cell receptor beta chains presented below share a single source sample, sequenced in a study of T cell repertoires in cytomegalovirus infection. TCRdb fed the reads into MiXCR, producing one record per CDR3 protein. The table includes roughly 700,000 distinct CDR3 sequences, 30% to 40% detected once. No cognate antigen is known for these TCRs. This material consisted of cultured PBMCs, taken from culture after CMV antigen stimulation. Receptor source: a human donor in good health (CMV status not recorded). Some clones in this sample may be carry-over from other donors' samples.

The V call is TRBV20-1, the J call TRBJ1-1; weak D call: TRBD1 (5 bases). V gave up 5 bases and J gave up 4 bases, with 26 bases separating them. Germline V gene sequence: CDR1 DFQATT, CDR2 SNEGSKA (reference sequence). The CDR3 sequence is 17 residues long. The CDR3, as DNA: TGCAGTGCTGCTAGATCGGGGGGGGGAGGTGGTGGCACTGAAGCTTTCTTT. Protein: CSAARSGGGGGGTEAFF.

This clonotype showed up just once. The V call is TRBV6-2 or TRBV6-3, the J call TRBJ2-1; the match to TRBD2 covers 13 bases. Germline assignment: CDR1 MNHEY and CDR2 SVGEGT. The V gene end was trimmed by 8 bases and the J gene end by 9 bases; junction bases not matched to a gene: 4. The length of the CDR3 is 13 residues. The DNA for the CDR3 is TGTGCCAGCCGGACTAGCGGGAGAGCTGAGCAGTTCTTC. This sequence encodes CASRTSGRAEQFF.

The chain joins TRBV19 to TRBJ1-1; 9 nucleotides line up with TRBD1. Unmatched junction bases numbered 13, after V lost 6 bases and J lost 5 bases. This CDR3 spans 16 amino acids. Germline CDR1 reads LNHDA; CDR2 reads SQIVND (reference sequence). CDR3 in amino acids: CASSSGTGWRPTEAFF. The CDR3 region has the DNA TGTGCCAGTAGCTCCGGGACAGGGTGGAGACCGACTGAAGCTTTCTTT.

The rearrangement uses TRBV2 and TRBJ2-2; possibly TRBD1 or TRBD2 for D (5 bases each). V gave up 8 bases and J gave up 4 bases, with 14 bases separating them. The CDR3 is 14 residues long. Per germline, CDR1 SNHLY and CDR2 FYNNEI. CDR3 sequence: CASGTSRSTGELFF. The CDR3 coding sequence is TGTGCCAGCGGGACCTCCCGGAGCACCGGGGAGCTGTTTTTT.

A note on this clonotype: At one end the junction does not follow the germline gene, possibly because of a read error. The chain carries TRBV4-1 and TRBJ1-5, with D unclear. The CDR3 is made up of 13 amino acids. Looked up from germline, CDR1 is MGHRA and CDR2 is YSYEKL. The CDR3 nucleotides read TGTGCCAGCAGCCAAGACCCCATGGGGCCCCAGCATTTT. This gives the protein CASSQDPMGPQHF.

V is TRBV12-5 and J is TRBJ2-3, with TRBD2 identical over 7 bases. Trimming took 10 bases from V and 1 from J; bases not matched to a gene: 8. Germline V CDR1 and CDR2: LGHNT, FRNRAP. The CDR3 consists of 14 residues. In DNA, the CDR3 is TGTGCTACCCGAGAACGGGGGGGCACAGATACGCAGTATTTT. It is translated as CATRERGGTDTQYF.

This clonotype has only a few counts. The chain joins TRBV28 to TRBJ1-5; D unresolved. Deletions cut 4 bases from V and 0 bases from J, with 13 bases between. Germline V gene data show CDR1 as MDHEN and CDR2 as SYDVKM. CDR3 size: 16 residues. CDR3 sequence (DNA): TGTGCCAGCAGTTATGAGAGGATTTATAGCAATCAGCCCCAGCATTTT. It encodes CASSYERIYSNQPQHF.

A single count supports this clonotype. The chain couples TRBV27 to TRBJ2-7, with D uncertain. The V gene's germline CDR1 is MNHEY and CDR2 SMNVEV (reference sequence). The CDR3 covers 12 residues. V lost 5 bases and J lost 7, with 12 bases in between. CDR3 sequence reads: CASSRLSQEQYF. In DNA, the CDR3 is TGTGCCAGCAGTCGCCTTTCTCAGGAGCAGTACTTC.

This clonotype was recorded many times. The chain's CDR3 is CASSQVDMGLSYNEQFF. CDR3 DNA sequence: TGCGCCAGCAGCCAAGTCGATATGGGACTCAGTTACAATGAGCAGTTCTTC. The chain employs TRBV4-1 and TRBJ2-1; TRBD2 might be the D (6 bases). CDR3 length equals 17 residues. Deletions cut 1 base from V and 4 bases from J, with 17 bases between. CDR1 is MGHRA, CDR2 YSYEKL, per germline.

The CDR3 sequence: CASTLGRGVAFF. DNA of the CDR3: TGTGCCAGCACCCTCGGTCGGGGGGTGGCTTTCTTT. The rearrangement uses TRBV28 and TRBJ1-1; perhaps TRBD1 as D (5 bases). CDR1 MDHEN and CDR2 SYDVKM come from the germline V gene. The length of the CDR3 is 12 residues. Trimming removed 7 bases at V and 11 bases at J, with 17 bases between.

The chain combines TRBV2 with TRBJ2-3; D is uncertain. The V end was cut by 2 bases, the J end by 0 bases, with 9 bases between. Germline-derived CDR1 and CDR2 are SNHLY and FYNNEI. CDR3 length: 15 amino acids. CDR3 loop: CASSEWIGSTDTQYF. CDR3 bases: TGTGCCAGCAGTGAATGGATTGGCAGCACAGATACGCAGTATTTT.

This chain joins TRBV2 and TRBJ2-1; 7 nucleotides match TRBD1. Germline V gene data show CDR1 as SNHLY and CDR2 as FYNNEI. J was trimmed by 4 bases and V by 3 bases; bases with no gene match: 3. The CDR3 runs 14 residues. CDR3: CASSEARGYNEQFF. The CDR3 region has the DNA TGTGCCAGCAGTGAGGCCAGGGGGTACAATGAGCAGTTCTTC.

The chain has TRBV7-4 and TRBJ1-2, with a weak D call TRBD1 (5 bases). The CDR3 spans 13 residues. Trimming took off 5 bases at V and 7 bases at J, with 14 bases between the two ends. Germline V CDR1 and CDR2: SGHVT, SQSDAQ. This CDR3 is CASSPDSFPGYTF. The CDR3 nucleotides read TGTGCCAGCAGCCCCGACAGCTTTCCTGGCTACACCTTC. The full variable domain, in which reference TRBV7-4 and TRBJ1-2 provide the parts outside the CDR3, is GAGVSQSPRYKVAKRGRDVALRCDSISGHVTLYWYRQTLGQGSEVLTYSQSDAQRDKSGRPSGRFSAERPERSVSTLKIQRTEQGDSAVYLCASSPDSFPGYTFGSGTRLTVV.

CDR3 bases: TGTGCCAGCAGCTCGACAGGCTTCAATGAGCAGTTCTTC. Protein product: CASSSTGFNEQFF. This chain connects TRBV7-4 to TRBJ2-1, with a possible D match to TRBD1 (6 bases). Deletions cut 4 bases from V and 6 bases from J, with 10 bases between. The CDR3 runs to 13 residues. Germline CDR1 reads SGHVT; CDR2 reads SQSDAQ.

The table lists this clonotype with a count of one. V usage is TRBV15 and J usage is TRBJ1-5, with TRBD1 matching over 7 bases. With 0 bases clipped from V and 5 bases from J, the junction kept 1 base outside the gene matches. Germline CDR1 reads LNHNV; CDR2 reads YYDKDF (reference sequence). The CDR3 has 14 residues. CDR3 sequence (DNA): TGTGCCACCAGCAGAGATGGGACAGATCAGCCCCAGCATTTT. Translation: CATSRDGTDQPQHF.

J is TRBJ1-2 and V is TRBV5-1; D perhaps matches TRBD1 (6 bases). Germline V gene sequence: CDR1 SGHRS, CDR2 YFSETQ. V shed 0 bases and J shed 4 bases, with 13 bases lying between them. This CDR3 has 15 amino acids. The chain's CDR3 is CASSLDTGTRYGYTF. In nucleotides, the CDR3 is TGCGCCAGCAGCTTGGACACCGGGACACGCTATGGCTACACCTTC.

This rearrangement joins TRBV7-8 to TRBJ1-2, with TRBD1 identical over 7 bases. Germline trimming cut 2 bases from V and 1 base from J; bases unmatched to any gene: 4. This CDR3 is 15 amino acids long. Germline CDR1 and CDR2: SGHVS and FQNEAQ. The CDR3 protein is CASSLSRDSNYGYTF. In nucleotides, the CDR3 is TGTGCCAGCAGCTTATCCCGGGACAGTAACTATGGCTACACCTTC.

In this sample, this clonotype turned up a few times. V gene TRBV28 combines with J gene TRBJ1-2; D unresolved. With 3 bases removed from V and 4 bases from J, the gap between germline ends came to 12 bases. CDR3 length: 14 amino acids. Germline V CDR1 and CDR2: MDHEN, SYDVKM. DNA of the CDR3: TGTGCCAGCAGTTTTGAGGCAGGTCCCTATGGCTACACCTTC. It codes for CASSFEAGPYGYTF.

The chain recombines TRBV7-8 with TRBJ2-1, with 11 bases identical to TRBD2. The trim removed 5 bases at V and 4 bases at J, leaving 7 bases unmatched. The CDR3 loop spans 16 amino acids. Per the germline V gene, CDR1 is SGHVS and CDR2 is FQNEAQ. In DNA form, the CDR3 reads TGTGCCAGCAGCAGAGCTAGCGGGGGGCGGTACAATGAGCAGTTCTTC. Protein: CASSRASGGRYNEQFF.

V is TRBV12-3 or TRBV12-4 and J is TRBJ2-3; no definite D call. This CDR3 has 15 amino acids. V lost 7 bases to trimming and J lost 1 base, with 15 bases between them. As DNA, the CDR3 is TGTGCCAGCACCTTAGGCAGCGTCCGCACAGATACGCAGTATTTT. This codes for CASTLGSVRTDTQYF.

This clonotype was seen ten or more times. The chain uses TRBV7-6 and TRBJ2-7; 7 bases line up with TRBD2. The germline gives CDR1 SGHVS, CDR2 FNYEAQ. J lost 2 bases, V lost 5 bases, and 6 bases had no gene match. The CDR3 runs 14 residues. The CDR3 sequence is CASSRGGVPYEQYF. CDR3 sequence (DNA): TGTGCCAGCAGCCGGGGAGGGGTACCCTACGAGCAGTACTTC. Filled out from reference TRBV7-6 and TRBJ2-7, the complete variable domain reads GAGVSQSPRYKVTKRGQDVALRCDPISGHVSLYWYRQALGQGPEFLTYFNYEAQQDKSGLPNDRFSAERPEGSISTLTIQRTEQRDSAMYRCASSRGGVPYEQYFGPGTRLTVT.

In its sample, this clonotype was seen a few times. This chain uses TRBV5-1 with TRBJ2-7; no definite D call. V was shortened by 6 bases and J by 3 bases, with 19 bases between the two germline ends. Germline CDR1 SGHRS, CDR2 YFSETQ. The CDR3 spans 15 residues. As DNA, the CDR3 is TGCGCCAGCACCCGCGGCCCAGAGACCGTCTACGAGCAGTACTTC. Its protein is CASTRGPETVYEQYF.

This clonotype was counted many times. The V and J genes are TRBV7-8 and TRBJ1-6, with 9 bases aligning to TRBD1. The CDR3 runs to 14 residues. CDR1 SGHVS and CDR2 FQNEAQ come from the germline V gene. Trimming at V came to 5 bases and at J to 9 bases, leaving 5 bases not matched to a gene. CDR3 loop: CASSGTGGRSPLHF. DNA for the CDR3: TGTGCCAGCAGCGGAACAGGGGGCCGTTCACCCCTCCACTTT.

This clonotype was seen more than once but under ten times. CDR3 protein: CASSLYQARPYNEQFF. The CDR3 nucleotides are TGTGCCAGCAGTTTATACCAGGCTCGGCCTTACAATGAGCAGTTCTTC. The chain couples TRBV28 to TRBJ2-1; D not resolved. The CDR3 consists of 16 residues. V was cut by 1 base and J by 4 bases, with 14 bases left in between. Germline-derived CDR1 and CDR2 are MDHEN and SYDVKM.

The chain joins TRBV7-9 to TRBJ2-1, with no clear D. With 6 bases removed from V and 5 bases from J, the gap between germline ends came to 11 bases. The CDR3 has 13 amino acids. Per the germline V gene, CDR1 is SEHNR and CDR2 is FQNEAQ (reference sequence). CDR3 sequence: CASRARVHNEQFF. The CDR3 DNA is TGTGCCAGCAGAGCCCGGGTCCACAATGAGCAGTTCTTC.

This clonotype showed up just a few times. The CDR3: CASSQHQIGLAGVETQYF. The CDR3 nucleotides are TGCGCCAGCAGCCAACACCAGATAGGACTAGCGGGAGTAGAGACCCAGTACTTC. The rearrangement joins TRBV4-3 to TRBJ2-5, with 13 bases lining up with TRBD2. From germline, CDR1 is LGHNA and CDR2 YSLEER. The CDR3 totals 18 residues. V dropped 2 bases and J dropped 4; count of bases not matched to a gene: 10.

The V and J genes are TRBV7-2 and TRBJ1-5; maybe TRBD1 (5 bases). Trimming stripped 5 bases from V and 6 bases from J, with 11 bases between. The CDR3 has 13 residues. The V gene's germline CDR1 is SGHTA and CDR2 FQGNSA. CDR3 protein: CASSGREVQPQHF. As DNA, the CDR3 is TGTGCCAGCAGCGGCAGGGAGGTTCAGCCCCAGCATTTT.

This clonotype has at least ten counts. The V gene is TRBV7-2, the J gene TRBJ2-1, with 9 positions matching TRBD2. V lost 3 bases and J lost 13; bases outside the gene matches: 7. CDR3 length equals 13 residues. Germline values: CDR1 SGHTA, CDR2 FQGNSA. The CDR3: CASSFYAGGLQFF. In DNA, the CDR3 is TGTGCCAGCAGCTTTTATGCGGGGGGGCTCCAGTTCTTC.

J is TRBJ2-7 and V is TRBV11-2; possible D gene TRBD1, 6 bases. Germline V gene data show CDR1 as SGHAT and CDR2 as FQNNGV. The CDR3 is 18 residues long. The V and J ends lost 0 bases and 3 bases respectively, with 21 bases between them. The CDR3 DNA is TGTGCCAGCAGCTTAGACCACTGGGGGCCGATCCTTCACTACGAGCAGTACTTC. Its protein is CASSLDHWGPILHYEQYF.

The chain has TRBV5-4 and TRBJ1-2; D is perhaps TRBD1 (6 bases). Germline values: CDR1 SGHNT, CDR2 YYREEE (reference sequence). CDR3 length: 15 amino acids. Trimming removed 5 bases from V and 2 bases from J, with 16 bases in between. The CDR3 coding sequence is TGTGCCAGCAGACCCCGAGGGGGGGAAAACTATGGCTACACCTTC. Translated: CASRPRGGENYGYTF.